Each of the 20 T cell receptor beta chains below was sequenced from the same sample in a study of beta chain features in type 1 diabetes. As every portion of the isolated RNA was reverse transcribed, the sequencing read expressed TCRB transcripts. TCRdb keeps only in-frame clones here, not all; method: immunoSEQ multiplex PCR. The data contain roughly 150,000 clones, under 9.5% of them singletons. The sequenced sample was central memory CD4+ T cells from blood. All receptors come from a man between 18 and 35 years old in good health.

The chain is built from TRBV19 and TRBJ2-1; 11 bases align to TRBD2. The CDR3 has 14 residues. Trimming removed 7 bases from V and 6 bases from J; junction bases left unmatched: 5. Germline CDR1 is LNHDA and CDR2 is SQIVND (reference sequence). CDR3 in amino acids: CASTPGLAVNEQFF. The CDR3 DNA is TGTGCCAGTACTCCGGGACTAGCGGTCAATGAGCAGTTCTTC.

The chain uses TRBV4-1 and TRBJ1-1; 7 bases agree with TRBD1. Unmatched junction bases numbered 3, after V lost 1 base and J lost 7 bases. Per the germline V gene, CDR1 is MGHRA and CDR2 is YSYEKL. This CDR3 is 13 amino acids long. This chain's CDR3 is CASSQAGGDEAFF. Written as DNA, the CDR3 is TGCGCCAGCAGCCAAGCAGGGGGTGATGAAGCTTTCTTT.

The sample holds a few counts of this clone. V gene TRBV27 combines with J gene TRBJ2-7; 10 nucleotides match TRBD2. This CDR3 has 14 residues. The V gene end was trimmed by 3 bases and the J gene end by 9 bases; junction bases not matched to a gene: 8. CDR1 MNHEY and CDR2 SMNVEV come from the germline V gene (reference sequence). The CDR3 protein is CASSFVASGSRQYF. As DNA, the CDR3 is TGTGCCAGCAGTTTCGTGGCTAGCGGGAGTCGGCAGTACTTC.

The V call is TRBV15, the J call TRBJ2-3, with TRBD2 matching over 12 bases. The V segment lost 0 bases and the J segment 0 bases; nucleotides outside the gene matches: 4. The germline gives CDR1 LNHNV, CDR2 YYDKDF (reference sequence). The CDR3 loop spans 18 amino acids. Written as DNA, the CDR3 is TGTGCCACCAGCAGAGATACTAGCGGGGGGTATAGCACAGATACGCAGTATTTT. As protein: CATSRDTSGGYSTDTQYF.

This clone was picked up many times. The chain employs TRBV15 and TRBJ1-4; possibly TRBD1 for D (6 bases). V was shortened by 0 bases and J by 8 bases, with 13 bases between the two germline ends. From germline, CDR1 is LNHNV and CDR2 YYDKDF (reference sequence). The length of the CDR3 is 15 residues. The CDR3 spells CATSRDGGPGEKLFF. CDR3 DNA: TGTGCCACCAGCAGAGATGGGGGCCCAGGGGAAAAACTGTTTTTT.

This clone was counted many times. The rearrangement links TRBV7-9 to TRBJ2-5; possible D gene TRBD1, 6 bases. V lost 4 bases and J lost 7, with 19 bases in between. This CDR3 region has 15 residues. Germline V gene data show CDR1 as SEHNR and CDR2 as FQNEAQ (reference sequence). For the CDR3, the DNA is TGTGCCAGCAGCTCGGGACGGTACAGCAGGGGGACCCAGTACTTC. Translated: CASSSGRYSRGTQYF. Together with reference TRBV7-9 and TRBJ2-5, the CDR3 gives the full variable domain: DTGVSQNPRHKITKRGQNVTFRCDPISEHNRLYWYRQTLGQGPEFLTYFQNEAQLEKSRLLSDRFSAERPKGSFSTLEIQRTEQGDSAMYLCASSSGRYSRGTQYFGPGTRLLVL.

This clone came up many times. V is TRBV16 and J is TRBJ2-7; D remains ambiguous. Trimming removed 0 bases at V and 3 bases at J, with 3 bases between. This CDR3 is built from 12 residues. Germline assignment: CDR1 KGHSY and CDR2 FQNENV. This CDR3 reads CASSQSLYEQYF. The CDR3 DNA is TGTGCCAGCAGCCAATCACTCTACGAGCAGTACTTC.

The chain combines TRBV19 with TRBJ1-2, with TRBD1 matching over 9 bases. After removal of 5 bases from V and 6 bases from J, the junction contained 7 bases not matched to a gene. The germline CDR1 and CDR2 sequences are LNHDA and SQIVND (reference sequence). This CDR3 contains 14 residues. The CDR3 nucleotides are TGTGCCAGTAGTCCTTGGGGACAGGGCCATGGCTACACCTTC. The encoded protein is CASSPWGQGHGYTF.

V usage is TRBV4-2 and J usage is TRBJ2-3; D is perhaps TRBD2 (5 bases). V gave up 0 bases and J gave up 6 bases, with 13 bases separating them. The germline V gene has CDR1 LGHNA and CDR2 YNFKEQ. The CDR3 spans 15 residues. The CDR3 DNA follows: TGTGCCAGCAGCCAAGAGTTATCCGGGATGGATACGCAGTATTTT. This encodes CASSQELSGMDTQYF.

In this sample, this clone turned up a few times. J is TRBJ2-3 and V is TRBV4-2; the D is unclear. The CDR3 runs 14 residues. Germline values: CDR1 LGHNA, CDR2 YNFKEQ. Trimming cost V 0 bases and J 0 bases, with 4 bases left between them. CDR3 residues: CASSQDPSTDTQYF. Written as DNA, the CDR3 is TGTGCCAGCAGCCAAGACCCTAGCACAGATACGCAGTATTTT.

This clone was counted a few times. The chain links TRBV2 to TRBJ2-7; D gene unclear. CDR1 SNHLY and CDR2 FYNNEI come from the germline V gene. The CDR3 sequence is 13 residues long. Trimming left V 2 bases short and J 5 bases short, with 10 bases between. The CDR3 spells CASSESRRDEQYF. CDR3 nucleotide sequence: TGTGCCAGCAGTGAATCCCGACGGGACGAGCAGTACTTC. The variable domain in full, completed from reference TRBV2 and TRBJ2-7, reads EPEVTQTPSHQVTQMGQEVILRCVPISNHLYFYWYRQILGQKVEFLVSFYNNEISEKSEIFDDQFSVERPDGSNFTLKIRSTKLEDSAMYFCASSESRRDEQYFGPGTRLTVT.

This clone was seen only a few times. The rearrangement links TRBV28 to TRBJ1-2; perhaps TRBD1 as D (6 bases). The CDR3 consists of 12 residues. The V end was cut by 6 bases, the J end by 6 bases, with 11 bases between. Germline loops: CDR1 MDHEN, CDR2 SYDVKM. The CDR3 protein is CASSPGEHGYTF. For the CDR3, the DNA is TGTGCCAGCAGCCCAGGGGAACATGGCTACACCTTC.

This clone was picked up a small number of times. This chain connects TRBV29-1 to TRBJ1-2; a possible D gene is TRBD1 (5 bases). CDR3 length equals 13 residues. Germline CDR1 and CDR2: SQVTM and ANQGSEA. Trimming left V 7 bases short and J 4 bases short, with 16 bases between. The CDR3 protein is CSATWQGGYGYTF. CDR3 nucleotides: TGCAGCGCTACGTGGCAGGGTGGCTATGGCTACACCTTC.

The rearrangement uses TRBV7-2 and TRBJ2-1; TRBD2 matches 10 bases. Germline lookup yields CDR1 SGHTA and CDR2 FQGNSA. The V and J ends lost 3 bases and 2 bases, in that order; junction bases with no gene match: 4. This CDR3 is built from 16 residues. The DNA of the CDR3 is TGTGCCAGCAGCTTGCTAGCGGGGGATACCTACAATGAGCAGTTCTTC. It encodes CASSLLAGDTYNEQFF.

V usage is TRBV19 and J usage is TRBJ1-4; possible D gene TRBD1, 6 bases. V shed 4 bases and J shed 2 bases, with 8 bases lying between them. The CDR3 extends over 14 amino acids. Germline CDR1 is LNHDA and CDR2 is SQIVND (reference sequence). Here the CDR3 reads CASSTRGTNEKLFF. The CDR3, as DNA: TGTGCCAGTAGTACCAGGGGTACTAATGAAAAACTGTTTTTT.

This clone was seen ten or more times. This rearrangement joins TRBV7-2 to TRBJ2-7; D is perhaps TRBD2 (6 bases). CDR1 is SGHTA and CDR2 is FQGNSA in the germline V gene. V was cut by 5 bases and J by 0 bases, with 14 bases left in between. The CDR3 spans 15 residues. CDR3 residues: CASSRSAGSSYEQYF. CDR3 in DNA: TGTGCCAGCAGCCGCTCAGCGGGTAGCTCCTACGAGCAGTACTTC.

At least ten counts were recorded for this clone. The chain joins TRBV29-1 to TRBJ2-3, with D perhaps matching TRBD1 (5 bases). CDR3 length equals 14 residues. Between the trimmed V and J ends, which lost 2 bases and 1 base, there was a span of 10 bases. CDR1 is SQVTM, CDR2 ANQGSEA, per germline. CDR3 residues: CSVESGSGTDTQYF. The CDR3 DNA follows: TGCAGCGTTGAATCAGGGTCGGGCACAGATACGCAGTATTTT.

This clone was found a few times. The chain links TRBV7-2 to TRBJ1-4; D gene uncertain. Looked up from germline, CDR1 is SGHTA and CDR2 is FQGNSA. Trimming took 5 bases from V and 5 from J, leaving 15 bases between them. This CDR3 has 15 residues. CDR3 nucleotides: TGTGCCAGCAGCCCAGGCGAGATAAGGAATGAAAAACTGTTTTTT. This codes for CASSPGEIRNEKLFF.

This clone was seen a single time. DNA for the CDR3: TGTGCCAGCAGCGCCGGGACAGGAACTGGTGAGCAGTACTTC. Protein: CASSAGTGTGEQYF. The chain links TRBV9 to TRBJ2-7; 8 positions match TRBD1. The CDR3 spans 14 residues. V lost 3 bases and J lost 7; bases outside the gene matches: 9. CDR1 is SGDLS and CDR2 is YYNGEE in the germline V gene.

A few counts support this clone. CDR3 nucleotides: TGTGCCAGTCAAACCCGGGACAGGGGCAACAATGAGCAGTTCTTC. Protein product: CASQTRDRGNNEQFF. The rearrangement uses TRBV19 and TRBJ2-1, with 10 bases lining up with TRBD1. Germline V gives CDR1 LNHDA, CDR2 SQIVND (reference sequence). Germline trimming cut 8 bases from V and 5 bases from J; bases unmatched to any gene: 9. CDR3 length: 15 residues.